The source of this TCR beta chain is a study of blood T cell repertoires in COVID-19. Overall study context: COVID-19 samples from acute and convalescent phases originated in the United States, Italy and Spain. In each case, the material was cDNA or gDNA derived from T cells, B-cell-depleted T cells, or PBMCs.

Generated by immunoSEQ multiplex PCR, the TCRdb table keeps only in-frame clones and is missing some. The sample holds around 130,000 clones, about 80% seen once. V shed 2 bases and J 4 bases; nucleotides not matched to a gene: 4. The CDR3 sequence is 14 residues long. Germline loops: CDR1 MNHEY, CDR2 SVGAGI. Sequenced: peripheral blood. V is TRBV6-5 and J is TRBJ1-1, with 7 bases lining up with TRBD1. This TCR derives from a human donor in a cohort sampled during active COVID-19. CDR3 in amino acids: CASSYARGITEAFF. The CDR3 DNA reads TGTGCCAGCAGTTACGCCAGGGGGATCACTGAAGCTTTCTTT.